These T cell receptor beta chains were read from a single sample in a study of neurological immune-mediated disorders. Each CDR3 protein is one row after TCRdb ran MiXCR on the 5' RACE reads. This repertoire shows 35,000 to 55,000 distinct CDR3 sequences, 6% to 7% found once; its top ten account for 0.55% to 0.65%. The sequenced material came from CD4+ T cells from blood. These receptors were collected from a middle-aged woman in good health. The CDR3 runs from the conserved cysteine through the conserved F or W. A D gene is named only where the DNA matches it firmly. Clone size is given for some rows only: seen once, a few or many times, or a class if the clone is expanded.

>TRBV20-1|TRBJ2-4|-|many
TGCAGTGCGCCAATGGTGGGAGCAGCCAAAAACATTCAGTACTTC
CSAPMVGAAKNIQYF
>TRBV20-1|TRBJ1-4|TRBD1|many
TGCAGTGCCAACGACAGGGGGCTCTCTAATGAAAAACTGTTTTTT
CSANDRGLSNEKLFF
>TRBV5-6|TRBJ2-1|TRBD2|many
TGTGCCAGCAGCTTGGCCAGGTTTCTAGCGGGAGGTTACAATGAGCAGTTCTTC
CASSLARFLAGGYNEQFF
>TRBV20-1|TRBJ2-3|TRBD2|many
TGCAGTGCCCCGACACGGGGCGGGGGTACGCAGTATTTT
CSAPTRGGGTQYF
>TRBV12-3/TRBV12-4|TRBJ2-2|-|many
TGTGCCAGCATCCTTAGAGGGTGGGGCACCGGGGAGCTGTTTTTT
CASILRGWGTGELFF
>TRBV29-1|TRBJ1-1|TRBD1|few
TGCAGCGTTGGGATAGACAGGGCCATGATCAACACTGAAGCTTTCTTT
CSVGIDRAMINTEAFF
>TRBV20-1|TRBJ2-7|TRBD2|-
TGCAGTGCTAGAGGCTTAGCGGGGACTTTATATGAGCAGTACTTC
CSARGLAGTLYEQYF
>TRBV6-6|TRBJ1-1|-|many
TGTGCCAGCAGGAGCAGGGAGCCGAACACTGAAGCTTTCTTT
CASRSREPNTEAFF
>TRBV5-1|TRBJ2-1|TRBD2|many
TGCGCCAGCAGCAAGGAATCCACCGGGACTAGCTTTTACAATGAGCAGTTCTTC
CASSKESTGTSFYNEQFF
>TRBV7-2|TRBJ1-3|-|many
TGTGCCAGCAGCTCCATGGCCGGGGCCGGAGGCGCGAACACCATATATTTT
CASSSMAGAGGANTIYF
>TRBV20-1|TRBJ1-2|-|many
TGCAGTGCCGCCCAGGGGAGCTGGTATGGCTACACCTTC
CSAAQGSWYGYTF
>TRBV7-9|TRBJ2-1|TRBD1|many
TGTGCCAGCAGCTTATGGACAGGGTACAATGAGCAGTTCTTC
CASSLWTGYNEQFF
>TRBV12-3/TRBV12-4|TRBJ1-4|TRBD1|-
TGTGCCAGCAGTTTAAACCGGGACAGGAATGAAAAACTGTTTTTT
CASSLNRDRNEKLFF
>TRBV2|TRBJ1-1|-|once
TGTGCCAGCAGTGATGGCAGGTTAAGGGACACTGAAGCTTTCTTT
CASSDGRLRDTEAFF
>TRBV18|TRBJ1-5|TRBD1|many
TGTGCCAGCTCGCCCCCGGGGACAGTCAATCAGCCCCAGCATTTT
CASSPPGTVNQPQHF
>TRBV7-2|TRBJ2-2|-|many
TGTGCCAGCAGCTTTAGCGGGAACACCGGGGAGCTGTTTTTT
CASSFSGNTGELFF
>TRBV7-3|TRBJ2-2|TRBD1|many
TGTGCCAGCAGCTCCCCACTCGGGACAGGGATCGGGGAGCTGTTTTTT
CASSSPLGTGIGELFF
>TRBV18|TRBJ2-1|-|many
TGTGCCAGCTCACCAGGCGCCCGCAATGAGCAGTTCTTC
CASSPGARNEQFF
>TRBV5-8|TRBJ1-2|-|many
TGTGCCAGCTCTGCACAGGGATATGGCTACACCTTC
CASSAQGYGYTF
>TRBV5-1|TRBJ1-2|TRBD1|-
TGCGCCAGCAGCGATTGGGACAGGGAGCAGTATGGCTACACCTTC
CASSDWDREQYGYTF